This entry describes one TCR beta chain. Its cognate antigen is unknown. The sample belongs to a study of CD8 T cells in Susac syndrome. Notes on the study in general: The relatively small number of individuals in the TCR sequencing and HLA analysis was acknowledged by the study.

RNA, at roughly 0.45 to 1 ug, was reverse transcribed with random hexamers. Amplification of TCR beta CDR3 by immunoSEQ multiplex PCR spanned 54 Vbeta and 13 Jbeta. MiXCR, applied by TCRdb to the immunoSEQ multiplex PCR reads, yields one record per CDR3 protein. The sample records 200,000 to 250,000 distinct CDR3 sequences, roughly 94% being singletons. This CDR3 comprises 16 residues. Germline V gives CDR1 SGHAT, CDR2 FQNNGV. Trimming at V came to 5 bases and at J to 2 bases, leaving 8 bases not matched to a gene. It was treatment-naive patients with stable or active relapsing-remitting disease who made up the multiple sclerosis controls. The CD8+ and CD4+ T cells were negatively isolated, with the TEMRA cells enriched by FACS.

The sample was CD4+ T cells from PBMCs. The rearrangement joins TRBV11-2 to TRBJ1-4, with 7 positions matching TRBD1. The source of this sequence is a human donor with multiple sclerosis. The CDR3 sequence is CASSLGQRWTNEKLFF. CDR3 DNA: TGTGCCAGCAGCCTGGGACAGCGGTGGACTAATGAAAAACTGTTTTTT.